The 19 T cell receptor beta chains below come from one sample, sequenced in a study of naive and memory T cell subsets. Study conclusions and caveats: Possibly reflecting memory cells re-expressing CD45RA, a few larger clonotypes occurred in naive repertoires, especially CD8.

Antigens for these TCRs are unknown. Both TRBC1 and TRBC2 were covered by a beta constant-region primer of two equimolar oligonucleotides. Nested alpha and beta constant-region primers with the SP2 primer drove four PCR rounds on ligated cDNA. TCRdb ran MiXCR on the UMI-ligation and nested PCR reads and lists one entry per CDR3 protein. This table holds 150,000 or so distinct CDR3 sequences, 22% found once. Input material: naive CD4+ T cells from blood. These receptors were collected from a human donor in good health.

A few counts support this clonotype. The chain has TRBV12-3 or TRBV12-4 and TRBJ2-3; the D gene is possibly TRBD2 (6 bases). This CDR3 is 15 amino acids long. Between the trimmed V and J ends, which lost 3 bases and 1 base, there was a span of 11 bases. The CDR3 DNA reads as TGTGCCAGCAGTTTGCGGCGGGATGGCACAGATACGCAGTATTTT. It yields the protein CASSLRRDGTDTQYF.

The gene calls are TRBV11-2 and TRBJ1-5, with 9 bases that match TRBD1. V trimming: 1 base; J trimming: 5 bases; junction bases outside the gene matches: 0. Germline V CDR1 and CDR2: SGHAT, FQNNGV. The CDR3 sequence is 14 residues long. DNA of the CDR3: TGTGCCAGCAGCTTAGGGACAGGGGATCAGCCCCAGCATTTT. As protein: CASSLGTGDQPQHF.

This clonotype was found a few times. The chain has TRBV28 and TRBJ2-3; possible D gene TRBD2, 6 bases. The V end lost 6 bases, the J end lost 5 bases, and 9 bases lay between the germline ends. Germline V CDR1 and CDR2: MDHEN, SYDVKM. The CDR3 has 12 residues. This CDR3 is CASREAGDTQYF. CDR3 sequence (DNA): TGTGCCAGCAGGGAAGCGGGAGATACGCAGTATTTT.

This clonotype has only a few counts. The chain joins TRBV20-1 to TRBJ2-1, with D possibly matching TRBD2 (6 bases). CDR1 DFQATT and CDR2 SNEGSKA come from the germline V gene (reference sequence). The ends were cut back, 6 bases at V and 3 bases at J, with 15 bases in the middle. CDR3 length equals 14 residues. CDR3 sequence reads: CSAPRLGFYNEQFF. In DNA form, the CDR3 reads TGCAGTGCCCCCAGACTAGGATTCTACAATGAGCAGTTCTTC.

The rearrangement uses TRBV7-6 and TRBJ1-4; no clear D. Looked up from germline, CDR1 is SGHVS and CDR2 is FNYEAQ. The V end was cut by 0 bases, the J end by 8 bases, with 19 bases between. The CDR3 sequence is 17 residues long. CDR3: CASSLAWGRVAEEKLFF. The CDR3 bases are TGTGCCAGCAGCTTAGCATGGGGTCGGGTTGCGGAAGAAAAACTGTTTTTT.

This clonotype appeared a few times. This chain connects TRBV5-1 to TRBJ2-3, with no clear D. This CDR3 spans 14 amino acids. Between the trimmed V and J ends, which lost 4 bases and 0 bases, there was a span of 9 bases. Germline V CDR1 and CDR2: SGHRS, YFSETQ. CDR3 protein: CASSPRSSTDTQYF. CDR3 nucleotide sequence: TGCGCCAGCAGCCCGAGATCTAGCACAGATACGCAGTATTTT.

This clonotype was found many times. The rearrangement joins TRBV18 to TRBJ1-1, with D hard to call. Germline V gives CDR1 KGHSH, CDR2 LQKENI. Trimming stripped 2 bases from V and 0 bases from J, with 7 bases between. The CDR3 loop spans 14 amino acids. CDR3 sequence: CASSPKAMNTEAFF. CDR3 nucleotide sequence: TGTGCCAGCTCACCAAAAGCAATGAACACTGAAGCTTTCTTT.

The gene calls are TRBV5-4 and TRBJ2-7, with TRBD2 matching over 12 bases. V shed 0 bases and J 2 bases; nucleotides not matched to a gene: 6. This CDR3 has 17 amino acids. The germline gives CDR1 SGHNT, CDR2 YYREEE (reference sequence). The CDR3 here is CASSLAGTSGPTYEQYF. The CDR3 nucleotides are TGTGCCAGCAGCTTGGCTGGGACTAGCGGGCCTACCTACGAGCAGTACTTC. The whole variable domain, filled in from reference TRBV5-4 and TRBJ2-7, reads ETGVTQSPTHLIKTRGQQVTLRCSSQSGHNTVSWYQQALGQGPQFIFQYYREEENGRGNFPPRFSGLQFPNYSSELNVNALELDDSALYLCASSLAGTSGPTYEQYFGPGTRLTVT.

The chain carries TRBV5-1 and TRBJ1-4; no firm D call. Looked up from germline, CDR1 is SGHRS and CDR2 is YFSETQ. Trimming took 2 bases from V and 3 from J, leaving 14 bases between them. This CDR3 spans 16 amino acids. The CDR3 protein is CASSFGQTSSNEKLFF. DNA of the CDR3: TGCGCCAGCAGCTTTGGGCAGACCTCGTCTAATGAAAAACTGTTTTTT.

This clonotype has just a few counts. The J gene is TRBJ1-1, the V gene TRBV12-3 or TRBV12-4; TRBD1 aligns across 7 bases. After removal of 8 bases from V and 1 base from J, the junction contained 4 bases not matched to a gene. The CDR3 length is 13 residues. CDR3 in amino acids: CASGRQGNTEAFF. CDR3 sequence (DNA): TGTGCCAGCGGGAGACAGGGGAACACTGAAGCTTTCTTT.

This clonotype has only a few counts. This chain uses TRBV10-3 with TRBJ2-1; 12 bases align to TRBD2. J lost 3 bases, V lost 4 bases, and 10 bases had no gene match. CDR1 is ENHRY and CDR2 is SYGVKD in the germline V gene. The CDR3 totals 18 residues. The DNA for the CDR3 is TGTGCCATCAGTGGGGGGAGCTCGGGACTAGCGGGCTACAATGAGCAGTTCTTC. Residues: CAISGGSSGLAGYNEQFF.

The chain couples TRBV3-1 to TRBJ2-1, with D tentatively TRBD1 (6 bases). CDR3 length: 17 amino acids. Trimming removed 2 bases at V and 7 bases at J, with 21 bases between. CDR1 and CDR2 (germline): LGHDT, YNNKEL (reference sequence). CDR3 protein: CASSQPRWGRTRNEQFF. DNA for the CDR3: TGTGCCAGCAGCCAACCTCGTTGGGGGCGCACGCGGAATGAGCAGTTCTTC.

This clonotype showed up just a few times. The chain recombines TRBV6-1 with TRBJ2-5; TRBD2 agrees at 13 bases. The CDR3 has 15 residues. Trimming removed 7 bases from V and 3 bases from J; junction bases left unmatched: 5. From germline, CDR1 is MNHNS and CDR2 SASEGT. The DNA for the CDR3 is TGTGCCAGCAATCCGGGACTAGCGGGAAAAGAGACCCAGTACTTC. It codes for CASNPGLAGKETQYF.

This chain uses TRBV12-3 or TRBV12-4 with TRBJ2-4; D not certain. The CDR3 has 15 amino acids. V was trimmed by 0 bases and J by 0 bases, leaving 6 bases between them. CDR3 loop: CASSLASLAKNIQYF. The CDR3, as DNA: TGTGCCAGCAGTTTAGCCTCGCTAGCCAAAAACATTCAGTACTTC.

The chain uses TRBV6-2 or TRBV6-3 and TRBJ2-7; 8 nucleotides line up with TRBD2. J gave up 6 bases and V 2 bases, and 12 bases lay outside the gene matches. Germline V gene lookup returns CDR1 MNHEY and CDR2 SVGEGT. This CDR3 contains 16 residues. The CDR3 here is CASSYETGTSISEQYF. The CDR3 DNA follows: TGTGCCAGCAGTTACGAGACCGGGACTAGTATCTCCGAGCAGTACTTC.

This clonotype was counted ten times or more. This chain joins TRBV12-3 or TRBV12-4 and TRBJ2-3; TRBD1 or TRBD2 may be the D gene (5 bases each). This CDR3 is built from 15 residues. Trimming took off 3 bases at V and 0 bases at J, with 10 bases between the two ends. The CDR3 loop reads CASSFLGASTDTQYF. Here the CDR3 DNA reads TGTGCCAGCAGTTTCCTCGGGGCCAGCACAGATACGCAGTATTTT.

This clonotype was found a few times. V and J are TRBV6-6 and TRBJ1-5; 10 bases agree with TRBD1. Germline lookup yields CDR1 MNHNY and CDR2 SVGAGI (reference sequence). This CDR3 is 16 amino acids long. J lost 6 bases, V lost 4 bases, and 9 bases had no gene match. DNA for the CDR3: TGTGCCAGCAGTTCTCCAACCGGGACAGGGGTTCAGCCCCAGCATTTT. Its translation: CASSSPTGTGVQPQHF.

This chain uses TRBV20-1 with TRBJ2-1; TRBD2 agrees at 7 bases. V shed 5 bases, J shed 4 bases, and the junction held 2 bases outside the gene matches. CDR3 size: 12 residues. Germline V gene lookup returns CDR1 DFQATT and CDR2 SNEGSKA (reference sequence). CDR3 in amino acids: CSAGGGYNEQFF. The CDR3 DNA reads TGCAGTGCTGGGGGGGGATACAATGAGCAGTTCTTC.

This clonotype was seen more than once but under ten times. The J gene is TRBJ1-2, the V gene TRBV29-1, with a possible D match to TRBD1 (5 bases). The CDR3 sequence is 13 residues long. Germline-derived CDR1 and CDR2 are SQVTM and ANQGSEA. V lost 6 bases, J lost 7 bases, and 18 bases lay in between. The CDR3 DNA sequence: TGCAGCGTCGGTTACGGGGCTGCGGGTGGCTACACCTTC. Its translation is CSVGYGAAGGYTF. Filled out from reference TRBV29-1 and TRBJ1-2, the complete variable domain reads SAVISQKPSRDICQRGTSLTIQCQVDSQVTMMFWYRQQPGQSLTLIATANQGSEATYESGFVIDKFPISRPNLTFSTLTVSNMSPEDSSIYLCSVGYGAAGGYTFGSGTRLTVV.